This is a list of T cell receptor beta chains from one sample in a study of T cell responses to AZD1222 COVID-19 vaccine. Sequenced by immunoSEQ multiplex PCR; TCRdb stores in-frame clones only, minus some. Among tens of thousands of clones listed, around 92% were seen once. The starting material was peripheral blood, obtained on day 0 of AZD1222 vaccination. The receptors were gathered from an adult in good health. Each CDR3 is given with its conserved first and last residue. D genes are given only for firm matches. Some rows mark clone size as missing; the rest say once, few, many or name a class of expanded clone.

V gene,J gene,D gene,clone size,CDR3 protein,CDR3 DNA
TRBV27,TRBJ2-1,TRBD2,.,CACRSSGSPNEQFF,TGTGCATGCAGGTCTAGCGGGAGCCCCAATGAGCAGTTCTTC
TRBV30,TRBJ2-1,TRBD2,.,CAWTRSRTRSYYNEQFF,TGTGCCTGGACTAGGTCCAGGACTAGGAGCTATTACAATGAGCAGTTCTTC
TRBV5-4,TRBJ2-7,.,.,CASSFKGGNYEQYF,TGTGCCAGCAGCTTTAAAGGGGGGAACTACGAGCAGTACTTC
TRBV28,TRBJ1-4,.,.,CASSEATPTNEKLFF,TGTGCCAGCAGTGAGGCGACACCTACTAATGAAAAACTGTTTTTT
TRBV30,TRBJ1-2,.,.,CAWSPGPYGYTF,TGTGCCTGGAGCCCAGGACCCTATGGCTACACCTTC
TRBV4-1,TRBJ2-5,.,.,CASSQEGRETQYF,TGCGCCAGCAGCCAAGAGGGTAGAGAGACCCAGTACTTC
TRBV7-3,TRBJ1-2,TRBD1,.,CASSSPGTGAYGYTF,TGTGCCAGCAGCTCACCTGGGACAGGGGCCTATGGCTACACCTTC
TRBV10-1,TRBJ2-1,TRBD2,once,CASSEVTSGRGNEQFF,TGCGCCAGCAGTGAAGTGACTAGCGGGAGGGGAAATGAGCAGTTCTTC
TRBV3-1/TRBV3-2,TRBJ2-6,.,.,CASSAPYSYVRDASGANVLTF,TGTGCCAGCAGCGCACCTTATAGTTATGTCAGGGATGCCTCTGGGGCCAACGTCCTGACTTTC
TRBV28,TRBJ1-5,.,.,CASSLLAEEQPQHF,TGTGCCAGCAGTTTACTCGCCGAGGAACAGCCCCAGCATTTT
TRBV6-2/TRBV6-3,TRBJ2-5,TRBD2,.,CASSYGGLAVYQETQYF,TGTGCCAGCAGTTACGGTGGACTAGCGGTGTACCAAGAGACCCAGTACTTC
TRBV27,TRBJ2-2,.,.,CASSPHGGFGTGELFF,TGTGCCAGCAGTCCTCATGGGGGGTTTGGCACCGGGGAGCTGTTTTTT
TRBV6-5,TRBJ2-5,.,.,CASNRDNQETQYF,TGTGCCAGCAATAGGGACAACCAAGAGACCCAGTACTTC
TRBV7-3,TRBJ1-6,.,.,CASSLSGYNSPLHF,TGTGCCAGCAGCTTAAGTGGGTATAATTCACCCCTCCACTTT
TRBV11-2,TRBJ2-3,TRBD2,.,CASTLWRSGGAGDTQYF,TGTGCCAGCACCTTGTGGCGTAGCGGGGGTGCCGGGGATACGCAGTATTTT
TRBV6-5,TRBJ1-2,TRBD1,.,CASRVSDRVTDGYTF,TGTGCCAGCAGGGTCTCAGACAGGGTAACTGATGGCTACACCTTC
TRBV19,TRBJ2-1,.,.,CASSPWAGRDEQFF,TGTGCCAGTAGCCCGTGGGCAGGGCGGGATGAGCAGTTCTTC
TRBV28,TRBJ2-7,.,.,CASTPGGTGTSEQYF,TGTGCCAGCACCCCAGGGGGGACAGGGACTAGCGAGCAGTACTTC
TRBV3-1/TRBV3-2,TRBJ2-7,.,.,CASSQDSAGTYEQYF,TGTGCCAGCAGCCAAGATTCGGCAGGAACCTACGAGCAGTACTTC
TRBV9,TRBJ2-5,TRBD2,.,CASSPGTSGPQETQYF,TGTGCCAGCAGCCCAGGGACTAGCGGACCGCAAGAGACCCAGTACTTC
TRBV21-1,TRBJ1-1,.,.,CASSKVSVGQWGANTEAFF,TGTGCCAGCAGCAAAGTATCCGTAGGACAATGGGGGGCGAACACTGAAGCTTTCTTT
TRBV4-2,TRBJ1-1,.,once,CASSQVGVIEAFF,TGTGCCAGCAGCCAAGTAGGGGTGATTGAAGCTTTCTTT
TRBV10-3,TRBJ2-7,.,.,CAARADSSSYEQYF,TGTGCCGCCAGGGCGGACAGCAGCTCCTACGAGCAGTACTTC
TRBV6-2/TRBV6-3,TRBJ1-1,.,.,CASSYRGNTEAFF,TGTGCCAGCAGTTACAGGGGGAACACTGAAGCTTTCTTT
TRBV7-2,TRBJ1-3,.,.,CASSSRAISGNTIYF,TGTGCCAGCAGCTCGCGAGCCATCTCTGGAAACACCATATATTTT
TRBV3-1/TRBV3-2,TRBJ1-2,.,.,CASSQDLNRGGYTF,TGTGCCAGCAGCCAAGATCTTAACCGGGGGGGTTACACCTTC
TRBV28,TRBJ1-5,TRBD1,.,CASLSGGNSNQPQHF,TGTGCCAGCCTATCAGGGGGCAATAGCAATCAGCCCCAGCATTTT
TRBV14,TRBJ2-3,TRBD2,.,CASSQEFERESTDTQYF,TGTGCCAGCAGCCAAGAGTTCGAGCGGGAGAGCACAGATACGCAGTATTTT
TRBV6-6,TRBJ2-7,.,.,CASSNPQYEQYF,TGTGCCAGCAGCAATCCACAGTACGAGCAGTACTTC
TRBV9,TRBJ2-3,TRBD2,.,CASSRQPRPAGGPTDTQYF,TGTGCCAGCAGCCGACAGCCCCGTCCTGCGGGAGGGCCGACAGATACGCAGTATTTT
TRBV7-2,TRBJ2-7,.,.,CASSPEHQRYEQYF,TGTGCCAGCAGCCCAGAACACCAACGTTACGAGCAGTACTTC
TRBV2,TRBJ2-5,.,.,CASSFDQETQYF,TGTGCCAGCAGCTTCGATCAAGAGACCCAGTACTTC
TRBV24-1,TRBJ2-1,TRBD1,.,CATSDRDRGYYNEQFF,TGTGCCACCAGTGACCGGGACAGGGGGTACTACAATGAGCAGTTCTTC
TRBV10-1,TRBJ1-3,.,once,CASGDNRSGNTIYF,TGCGCCAGCGGAGACAACAGATCTGGAAACACCATATATTTT
TRBV7-3,TRBJ2-3,.,.,CASSLGRGSTDTQYF,TGTGCCAGCAGTCTAGGACGGGGGAGCACAGATACGCAGTATTTT
TRBV9,TRBJ2-1,.,.,CASSPNWRGYNEQFF,TGTGCCAGCAGCCCGAACTGGCGGGGCTACAATGAGCAGTTCTTC
TRBV21-1,TRBJ2-3,.,.,CASSKVSGSSGRRRSTDTQYF,TGTGCCAGCAGCAAAGTGTCGGGCTCTAGCGGGAGAAGGAGGAGCACAGATACGCAGTATTTT
TRBV6-6,TRBJ1-2,TRBD1,.,CASSYSGGDRDGYTF,TGTGCCAGCAGTTACAGCGGTGGGGACAGGGATGGCTACACCTTC
TRBV5-1,TRBJ1-4,TRBD1,.,CASRTGANEKLFF,TGCGCCAGCAGGACAGGGGCTAATGAAAAACTGTTTTTT
TRBV27,TRBJ2-1,TRBD2,.,CASSPTRTSGSSYNEQFF,TGTGCCAGCAGTCCAACCAGGACTAGCGGGAGCTCCTACAATGAGCAGTTCTTC
TRBV2,TRBJ1-5,.,.,CASSGEVNQPQHF,TGTGCCAGCAGTGGTGAAGTAAATCAGCCCCAGCATTTT
TRBV7-6,TRBJ2-1,TRBD2,.,CASSRDSWLGLAGGYNEQFF,TGTGCCAGCAGCCGCGACTCCTGGCTTGGTCTAGCGGGAGGTTACAATGAGCAGTTCTTC
TRBV18,TRBJ2-7,.,.,CASSLGPRGSRAYEQYF,TGTGCCAGCTCTCTAGGACCAAGAGGTTCAAGAGCCTACGAGCAGTACTTC
TRBV7-2,TRBJ1-5,.,.,CASSLTREQPQHF,TGTGCCAGCAGCCTTACCAGGGAACAGCCCCAGCATTTT
TRBV27,TRBJ1-1,.,.,CASSFQGVNTEAFF,TGTGCCAGCAGTTTCCAGGGAGTTAACACTGAAGCTTTCTTT
TRBV28,TRBJ2-7,.,.,CASSSPSGTGEQYF,TGTGCCAGCAGTTCCCCGTCAGGGACGGGCGAGCAGTACTTC
TRBV28,TRBJ2-2,TRBD1,once,CASSSGQTDTGELFF,TGTGCCAGCAGTTCGGGACAGACCGACACCGGGGAGCTGTTTTTT